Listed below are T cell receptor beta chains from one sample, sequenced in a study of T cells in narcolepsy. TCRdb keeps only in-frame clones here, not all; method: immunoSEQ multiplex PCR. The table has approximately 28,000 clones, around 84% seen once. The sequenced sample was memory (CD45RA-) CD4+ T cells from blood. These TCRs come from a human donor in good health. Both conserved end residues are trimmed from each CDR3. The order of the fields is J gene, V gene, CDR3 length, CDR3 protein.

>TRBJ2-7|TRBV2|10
ASRNINVQQY
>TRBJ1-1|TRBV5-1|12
ASSRTQGSTEAF
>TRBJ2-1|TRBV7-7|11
ASSPRDRGEQF
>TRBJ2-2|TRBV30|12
AWSVGSNTGELF
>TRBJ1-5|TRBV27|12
ASSEQGAGQPQH
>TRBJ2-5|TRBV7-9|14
ASRPKTSGEKETQY
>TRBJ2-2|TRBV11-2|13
ASSSGPGRGGELF
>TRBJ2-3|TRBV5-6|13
ASSLVGTGTDTQY
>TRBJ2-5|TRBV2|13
ASSDRGTRQETQY
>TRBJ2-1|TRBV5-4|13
ASSSRDRGLNEQF
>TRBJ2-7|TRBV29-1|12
SVLGEHQHYEQY
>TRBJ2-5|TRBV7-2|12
ASSQRGDQETQY
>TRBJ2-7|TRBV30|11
AGWTSGSYEQY
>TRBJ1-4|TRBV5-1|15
ASSWGTGDATNEKLF
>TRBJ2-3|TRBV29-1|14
SVKKGTSGITDTQY
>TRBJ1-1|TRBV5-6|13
ASSLTPLANTEAF
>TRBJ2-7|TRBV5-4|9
ASSFGYEQY
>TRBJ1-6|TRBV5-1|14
ASSLGGQTYNSPLH
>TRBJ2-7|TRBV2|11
ASRMTSSYEQY
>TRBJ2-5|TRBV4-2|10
ASSQAQGRQY
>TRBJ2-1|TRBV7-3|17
ASSLGPRGPVSSYNEQF
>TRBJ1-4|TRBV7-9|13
ASSSRQGPGEKLF
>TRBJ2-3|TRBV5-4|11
ASSFKKGHTQY
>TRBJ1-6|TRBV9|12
ASSVAGLNSPLH
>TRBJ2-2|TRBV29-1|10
SVVYHNFGLF
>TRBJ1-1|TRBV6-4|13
ASSEGQPWDTEAF
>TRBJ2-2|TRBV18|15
ASSARQAWGSTGELF
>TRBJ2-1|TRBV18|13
ASSPGANRANEQF